These 14 T cell receptor beta chains were sequenced from one sample in a study of T cell responses to AZD1222 COVID-19 vaccine. Using immunoSEQ multiplex PCR, the repertoire was profiled, and TCRdb retains in-frame clones only, with some absent. Of about 150,000 clones in the sample, 88% were seen once. This specimen was peripheral blood, taken on day 0 of AZD1222 vaccination. These receptors all stem from an adult in good health.

This sequence joins TRBV7-9 and TRBJ2-7; possibly TRBD2 for D (6 bases). The germline CDR1 and CDR2 sequences are SEHNR and FQNEAQ (reference sequence). V was pared by 4 bases and J by 0 bases, with 25 bases between. This CDR3 has 19 residues. The CDR3 bases are TGTGCCAGCAGCTACCCCACTTTGAGCGGGTCGAGGAGCTCCTACGAGCAGTACTTC. This sequence encodes CASSYPTLSGSRSSYEQYF.

The rearrangement links TRBV4-1 to TRBJ2-7; possible D gene TRBD1, 5 bases. The CDR3 covers 13 residues. V lost 2 bases and J lost 2, with 7 bases in between. Per the germline V gene, CDR1 is MGHRA and CDR2 is YSYEKL. The CDR3 sequence: CASSQSGTYEQYF. The CDR3 DNA reads TGCGCCAGCAGCCAATCAGGGACCTACGAGCAGTACTTC.

The chain uses TRBV23-1 and TRBJ2-7; D gene ambiguous. Being an ORF, TRBV23-1 has a function that is uncertain. This CDR3 region has 17 residues. The V and J ends lost 5 bases and 0 bases respectively, with 20 bases between them. The CDR3 DNA follows: TGCGCCAGCAGTTGCCCTTACGGAACAACGAGCTCCTACGAGCAGTACTTC. Its protein is CASSCPYGTTSSYEQYF.

The DNA for the CDR3 is TGTGCCAGCGGACGGGCGGGCTACACCTTC. It is translated as CASGRAGYTF. The chain carries TRBV5-6 and TRBJ1-2; no clear D. V lost 7 bases, J lost 8 bases, and 9 bases lay in between. The germline CDR1 and CDR2 sequences are SGHDT and YYEEEE. The CDR3 sequence is 10 residues long.

Comment on this clone: This sample includes further DNA sequences coding for the same CDR3. The chain carries TRBV6-1 and TRBJ1-3, with D uncertain. V lost 3 bases and J lost 0, with 6 bases in between. Germline values: CDR1 MNHNS, CDR2 SASEGT. This CDR3 region has 14 residues. CDR3 in amino acids: CASSETFSGNTIYF. The CDR3 nucleotides are TGTGCCAGCAGTGAGACTTTCTCTGGAAACACCATATATTTT.

The chain joins TRBV6-5 to TRBJ1-2; D not resolved. V lost 0 bases, J lost 3 bases, and 11 bases lay in between. Germline CDR1 reads MNHEY; CDR2 reads SVGAGI. The CDR3 is 15 residues long. The CDR3 is CASSYSGRRDYGYTF. The CDR3 DNA sequence: TGTGCCAGCAGTTACTCGGGCAGGCGGGACTATGGCTACACCTTC.

V gene TRBV6-5 combines with J gene TRBJ2-7; D possibly corresponds to TRBD1 (5 bases). V lost 5 bases to trimming and J lost 2 bases, with 7 bases between them. The germline V gene encodes CDR1 MNHEY and CDR2 SVGAGI. This CDR3 contains 12 residues. CDR3 bases: TGTGCCAGCAGTCAGGGAACCTACGAGCAGTACTTC. It is translated as CASSQGTYEQYF.

V and J are TRBV23-1 and TRBJ1-5; D remains unclear. TRBV23-1 is an ORF, with its function uncertain. The CDR3 runs 17 residues. V was pared by 0 bases and J by 4 bases, with 16 bases between. This CDR3 is CASSQSFGSELNQPQHF. The DNA for the CDR3 is TGCGCCAGCAGTCAATCTTTTGGGTCCGAGTTGAATCAGCCCCAGCATTTT.

The J gene is TRBJ2-3, the V gene TRBV24-1; unclear D gene. The CDR3 extends over 14 amino acids. Trimming pared 5 bases from V and 0 bases from J, leaving 8 bases between. Germline V lookup: CDR1 KGHDR, CDR2 SFDVKD. CDR3 protein: CATSGSPSTDTQYF. The DNA of the CDR3 is TGTGCCACCAGTGGGTCTCCTAGCACAGATACGCAGTATTTT.

The V and J genes are TRBV3-1 (or the pseudogene TRBV3-2) and TRBJ1-1; no clear D gene. From germline, CDR1 is LGHDT and CDR2 YNNKEL (reference sequence). V lost 1 base to trimming and J lost 1 base, with 7 bases between them. CDR3 length equals 14 residues. The chain's CDR3 is CASSQVAGNTEAFF. The CDR3 DNA is TGTGCCAGCAGCCAAGTCGCCGGGAACACTGAAGCTTTCTTT.

The chain combines TRBV19 with TRBJ2-3; D remains ambiguous. The germline gives CDR1 LNHDA, CDR2 SQIVND (reference sequence). Deletions cut 4 bases from V and 0 bases from J, with 11 bases between. This CDR3 region has 15 residues. For the CDR3, the DNA is TGTGCCAGTAGTAGCCAGCAGGCTAGCACAGATACGCAGTATTTT. It is translated as CASSSQQASTDTQYF.

This sequence joins TRBV2 and TRBJ2-3; D gene uncertain. The CDR3 has 12 residues. CDR1 is SNHLY, CDR2 FYNNEI, per germline. The V gene lost 6 bases and the J gene lost 6 bases, with 10 bases spanning the gap. Here the CDR3 DNA reads TGTGCCAGCAGGCCAGAGCCCGATACGCAGTATTTT. Residues: CASRPEPDTQYF.

The rearrangement joins TRBV12-3 or TRBV12-4 to TRBJ1-5; D is ambiguous. The CDR3 covers 12 residues. The ends were cut back, 1 base at V and 6 bases at J, with 4 bases in the middle. As DNA, the CDR3 is TGTGCCAGCAGTTTAGAGGGTCAGCCCCAGCATTTT. It translates to CASSLEGQPQHF.

The CDR3 DNA reads TGTGCCAGCAGCTGGGGGACAGGGTCCACAGATACGCAGTATTTT. It encodes CASSWGTGSTDTQYF. The chain uses TRBV5-4 and TRBJ2-3; 9 nucleotides match TRBD1. With V trimmed by 3 bases and J by 2 bases, 4 bases remained unmatched. Germline V gene data show CDR1 as SGHNT and CDR2 as YYREEE (reference sequence). CDR3 length: 15 residues. The whole variable domain, remainder taken from reference TRBV5-4 and TRBJ2-3, is ETGVTQSPTHLIKTRGQQVTLRCSSQSGHNTVSWYQQALGQGPQFIFQYYREEENGRGNFPPRFSGLQFPNYSSELNVNALELDDSALYLCASSWGTGSTDTQYFGPGTRLTVL.